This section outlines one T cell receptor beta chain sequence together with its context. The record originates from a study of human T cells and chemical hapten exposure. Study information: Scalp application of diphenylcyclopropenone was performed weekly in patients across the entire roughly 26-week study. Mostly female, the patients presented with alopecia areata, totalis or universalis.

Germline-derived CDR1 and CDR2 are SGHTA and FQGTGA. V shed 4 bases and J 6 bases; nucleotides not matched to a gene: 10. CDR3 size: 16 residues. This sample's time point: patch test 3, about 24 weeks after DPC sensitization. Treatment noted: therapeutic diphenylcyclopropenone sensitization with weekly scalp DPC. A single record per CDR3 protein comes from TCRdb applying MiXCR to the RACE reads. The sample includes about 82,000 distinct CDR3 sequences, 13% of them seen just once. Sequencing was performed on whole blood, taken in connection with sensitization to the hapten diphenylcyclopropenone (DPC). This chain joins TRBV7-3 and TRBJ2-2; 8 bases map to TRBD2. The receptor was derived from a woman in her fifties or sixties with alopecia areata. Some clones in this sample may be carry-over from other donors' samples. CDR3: CASSSSGTSLSGELFF. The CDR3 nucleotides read TGTGCCAGCAGCTCAAGCGGGACTAGTTTGTCCGGGGAGCTGTTTTTT.